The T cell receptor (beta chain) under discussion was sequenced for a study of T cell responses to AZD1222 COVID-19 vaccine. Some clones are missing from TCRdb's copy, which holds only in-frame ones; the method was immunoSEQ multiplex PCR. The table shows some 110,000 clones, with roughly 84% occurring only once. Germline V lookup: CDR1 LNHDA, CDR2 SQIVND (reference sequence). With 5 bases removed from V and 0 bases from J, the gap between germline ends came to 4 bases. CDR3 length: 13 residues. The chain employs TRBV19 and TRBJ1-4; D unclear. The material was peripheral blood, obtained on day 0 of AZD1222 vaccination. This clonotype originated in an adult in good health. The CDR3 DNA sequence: TGTGCCAGTAGTCCTGCAACTAATGAAAAACTGTTTTTT. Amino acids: CASSPATNEKLFF.